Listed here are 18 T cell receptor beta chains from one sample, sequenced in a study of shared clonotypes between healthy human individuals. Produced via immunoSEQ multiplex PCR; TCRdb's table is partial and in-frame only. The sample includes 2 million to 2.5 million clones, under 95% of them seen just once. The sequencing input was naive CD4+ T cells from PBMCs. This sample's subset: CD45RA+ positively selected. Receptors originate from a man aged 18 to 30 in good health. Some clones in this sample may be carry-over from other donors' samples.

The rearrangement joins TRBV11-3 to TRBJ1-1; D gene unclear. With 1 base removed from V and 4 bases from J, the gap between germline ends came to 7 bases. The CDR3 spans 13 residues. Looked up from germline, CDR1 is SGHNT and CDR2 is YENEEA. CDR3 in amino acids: CASSLGQFTEAFF. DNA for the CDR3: TGTGCCAGCAGCTTAGGGCAGTTCACTGAAGCTTTCTTT.

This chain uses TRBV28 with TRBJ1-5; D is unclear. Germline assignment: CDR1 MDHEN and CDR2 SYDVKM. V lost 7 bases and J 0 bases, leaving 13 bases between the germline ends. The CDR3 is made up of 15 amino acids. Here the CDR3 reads CASKGGRISNQPQHF. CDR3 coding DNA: TGTGCCAGCAAAGGTGGGCGGATTAGCAATCAGCCCCAGCATTTT.

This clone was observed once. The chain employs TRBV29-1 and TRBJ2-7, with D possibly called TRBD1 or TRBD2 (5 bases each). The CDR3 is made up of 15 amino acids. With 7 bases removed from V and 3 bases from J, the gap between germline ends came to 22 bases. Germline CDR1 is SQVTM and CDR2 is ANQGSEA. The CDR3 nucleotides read TGCAGCGCCACTGGGGGAGAGGGTGCGGGCTACGAGCAGTACTTC. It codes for CSATGGEGAGYEQYF.

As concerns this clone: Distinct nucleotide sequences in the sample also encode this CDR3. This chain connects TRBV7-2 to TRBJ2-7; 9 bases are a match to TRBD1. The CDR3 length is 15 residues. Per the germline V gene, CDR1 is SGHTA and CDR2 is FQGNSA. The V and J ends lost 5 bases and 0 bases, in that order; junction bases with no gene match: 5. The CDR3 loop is CASSIGQGSSYEQYF. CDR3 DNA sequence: TGTGCCAGCAGCATAGGACAGGGGTCCTCCTACGAGCAGTACTTC.

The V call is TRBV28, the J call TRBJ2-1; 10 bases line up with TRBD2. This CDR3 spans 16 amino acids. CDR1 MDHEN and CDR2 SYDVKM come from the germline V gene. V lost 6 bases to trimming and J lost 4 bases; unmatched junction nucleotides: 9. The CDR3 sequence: CASRGAGTSAYNEQFF. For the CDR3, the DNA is TGTGCCAGCAGGGGTGCCGGGACTAGCGCATACAATGAGCAGTTCTTC.

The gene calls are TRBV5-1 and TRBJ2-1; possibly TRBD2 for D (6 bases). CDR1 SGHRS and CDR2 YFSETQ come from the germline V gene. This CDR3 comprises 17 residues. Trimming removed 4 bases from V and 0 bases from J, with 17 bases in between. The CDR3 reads CASSQSSGLLSYNEQFF. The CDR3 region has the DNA TGCGCCAGCAGCCAATCTTCGGGACTGCTCTCCTACAATGAGCAGTTCTTC. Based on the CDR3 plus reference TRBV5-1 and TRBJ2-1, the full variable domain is KAGVTQTPRYLIKTRGQQVTLSCSPISGHRSVSWYQQTPGQGLQFLFEYFSETQRNKGNFPGRFSGRQFSNSRSEMNVSTLELGDSALYLCASSQSSGLLSYNEQFFGPGTRLTVL.

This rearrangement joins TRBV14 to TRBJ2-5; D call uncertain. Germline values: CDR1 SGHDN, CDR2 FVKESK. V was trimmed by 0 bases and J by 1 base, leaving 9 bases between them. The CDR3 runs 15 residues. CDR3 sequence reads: CASSQDRVLQETQYF. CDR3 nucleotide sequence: TGTGCCAGCAGCCAAGATCGAGTTCTCCAAGAGACCCAGTACTTC.

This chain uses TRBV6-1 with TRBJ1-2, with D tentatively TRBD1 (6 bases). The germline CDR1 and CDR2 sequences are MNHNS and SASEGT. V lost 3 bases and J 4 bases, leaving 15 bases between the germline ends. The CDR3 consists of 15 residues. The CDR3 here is CASSETGGGAYGYTF. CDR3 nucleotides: TGTGCCAGCAGTGAGACCGGCGGGGGGGCCTATGGCTACACCTTC.

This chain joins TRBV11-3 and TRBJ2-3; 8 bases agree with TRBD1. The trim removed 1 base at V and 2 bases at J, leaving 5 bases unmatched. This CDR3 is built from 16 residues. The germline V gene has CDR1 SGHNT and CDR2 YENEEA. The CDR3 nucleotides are TGTGCCAGCAGCTTAGCGACAGGGGTACCCACAGATACGCAGTATTTT. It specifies CASSLATGVPTDTQYF.

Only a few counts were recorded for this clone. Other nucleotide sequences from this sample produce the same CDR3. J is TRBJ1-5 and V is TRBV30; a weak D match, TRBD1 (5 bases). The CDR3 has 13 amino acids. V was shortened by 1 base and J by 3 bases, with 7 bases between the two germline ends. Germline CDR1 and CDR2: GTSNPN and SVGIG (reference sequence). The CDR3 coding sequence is TGTGCCTGGAGTGGGGGGTACAATCAGCCCCAGCATTTT. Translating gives CAWSGGYNQPQHF.

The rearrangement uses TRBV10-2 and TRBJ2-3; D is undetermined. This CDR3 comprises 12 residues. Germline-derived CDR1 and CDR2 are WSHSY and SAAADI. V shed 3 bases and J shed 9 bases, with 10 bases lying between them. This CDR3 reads CASSDSYGTQYF. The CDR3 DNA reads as TGCGCCAGCAGTGACTCGTACGGGACGCAGTATTTT.

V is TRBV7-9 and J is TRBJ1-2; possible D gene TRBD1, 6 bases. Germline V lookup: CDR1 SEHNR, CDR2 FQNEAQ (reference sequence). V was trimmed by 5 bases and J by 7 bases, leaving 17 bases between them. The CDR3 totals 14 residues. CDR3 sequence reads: CASSPQQGYCGYTF. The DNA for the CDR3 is TGTGCCAGCAGCCCCCAGCAGGGGTACTGTGGCTACACCTTC. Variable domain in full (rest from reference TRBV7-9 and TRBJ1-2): DTGVSQNPRHKITKRGQNVTFRCDPISEHNRLYWYRQTLGQGPEFLTYFQNEAQLEKSRLLSDRFSAERPKGSFSTLEIQRTEQGDSAMYLCASSPQQGYCGYTFGSGTRLTVV.

The CDR3 DNA reads as TGCAGGGCCAACGAGCAGTACTTC. Translating gives CRANEQYF. V usage is TRBV20-1 and J usage is TRBJ2-7; no definite D call. Per the germline V gene, CDR1 is DFQATT and CDR2 is SNEGSKA (reference sequence). The CDR3 is 8 residues long.

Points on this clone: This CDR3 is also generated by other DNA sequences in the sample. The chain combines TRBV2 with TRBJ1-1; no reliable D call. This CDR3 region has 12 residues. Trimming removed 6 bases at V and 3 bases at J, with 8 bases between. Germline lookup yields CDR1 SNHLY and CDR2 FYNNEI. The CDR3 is CASRVPDTEAFF. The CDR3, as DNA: TGTGCCAGCAGGGTCCCCGACACTGAAGCTTTCTTT.

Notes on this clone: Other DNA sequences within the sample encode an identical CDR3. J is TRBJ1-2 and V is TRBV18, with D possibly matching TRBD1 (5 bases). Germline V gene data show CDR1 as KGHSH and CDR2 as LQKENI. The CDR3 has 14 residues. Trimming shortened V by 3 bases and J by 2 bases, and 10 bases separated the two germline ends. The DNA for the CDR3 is TGTGCCAGCTCACCGGGACGAATAAACTATGGCTACACCTTC. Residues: CASSPGRINYGYTF. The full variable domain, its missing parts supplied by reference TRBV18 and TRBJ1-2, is NAGVMQNPRHLVRRRGQEARLRCSPMKGHSHVYWYRQLPEEGLKFMVYLQKENIIDESGMPKERFSAEFPKEGPSILRIQQVVRGDSAAYFCASSPGRINYGYTFGSGTRLTVV.

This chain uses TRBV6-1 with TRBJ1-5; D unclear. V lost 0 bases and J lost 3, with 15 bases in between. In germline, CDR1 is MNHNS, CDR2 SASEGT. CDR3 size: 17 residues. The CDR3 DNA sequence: TGTGCCAGCAGTGAAGCGGAGTTGCGGCGGAACAATCAGCCCCAGCATTTT. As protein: CASSEAELRRNNQPQHF.

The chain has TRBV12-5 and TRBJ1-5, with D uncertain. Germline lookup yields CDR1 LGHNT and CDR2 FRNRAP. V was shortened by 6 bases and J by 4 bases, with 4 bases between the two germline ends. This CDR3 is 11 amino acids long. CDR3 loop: CASGRNQPQHF. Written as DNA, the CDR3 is TGTGCTAGTGGGCGTAATCAGCCCCAGCATTTT.

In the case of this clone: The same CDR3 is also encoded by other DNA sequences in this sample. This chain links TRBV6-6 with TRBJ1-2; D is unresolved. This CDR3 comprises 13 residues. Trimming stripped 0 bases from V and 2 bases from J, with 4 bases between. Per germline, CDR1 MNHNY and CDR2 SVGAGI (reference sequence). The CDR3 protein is CASSYSPNYGYTF. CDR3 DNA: TGTGCCAGCAGTTACTCCCCGAACTATGGCTACACCTTC.